These 2 T cell receptor beta chains share one sample of origin, sequenced in a study of CXCR3-negative and CXCR3-positive naive CD8 T cells. Study results and limitations: CXCR3-negative naive cells had less hydrophobic TRB CDR3s than did CXCR3-positive naive cells.

UMI labels and 5' RACE were used to prepare the TRB cDNA libraries. From its re-call of the 5' RACE reads, TCRdb lists each CDR3 protein once, without DNA. The sample includes around 60,000 distinct CDR3 sequences. These receptors' antigens are unknown. Sequencing was performed on naive CXCR3+ CD8+ T cells from blood. Subset in this sample: CD45RO-CCR7+CD27+CD95- naive CD8+ T cells expressing CXCR3 (TNR3+). The receptors derive from a human donor in good health. Some clones in this sample may be carry-over from other donors' samples.

This chain connects TRBV6-5 to TRBJ2-6. The CDR3 runs 14 residues. Germline CDR1 is MNHEY and CDR2 is SVGAGI. The chain's CDR3 is CASVESSGANVLTF.

The chain has TRBV14 and TRBJ2-1; TCRdb indicates TRBD2, and absent DNA this call remains unverified. Germline V gene sequence: CDR1 SGHDN, CDR2 FVKESK. This CDR3 comprises 15 residues. Here the CDR3 reads CASSSIPTAYNEQFF.